This is a list of T cell receptor beta chains from one sample in a study of PD-1 blockade in classical Hodgkin lymphoma. Profiled with immunoSEQ multiplex PCR; TCRdb holds only in-frame clones, not every one. The sample carries tens of thousands of clones, 81% recorded once. Material: peripheral blood mononuclear cells (PBMCs), obtained at baseline. Receptors were obtained from a human donor with classical Hodgkin lymphoma. Each CDR3 is given with its conserved first and last residue. The D gene is left open where the match is weak. The listing skips clone size in some rows; elsewhere it reads once, few, many or a size class.

j_call d_call v_call clone_size cdr3_aa cdr3_nt
TRBJ2-3 NA TRBV11-2 once CASSVAPAHTDTQYF TGTGCCAGCAGCGTAGCGCCCGCCCACACAGATACGCAGTATTTT
TRBJ1-1 NA TRBV19 NA CASSPTTGSNTEAFF TGTGCCAGTAGCCCGACCACAGGGTCGAACACTGAAGCTTTCTTT
TRBJ1-2 NA TRBV9 once CASSVDPGGADYGYTF TGTGCCAGCAGCGTAGACCCCGGGGGCGCGGACTATGGCTACACCTTC
TRBJ1-4 NA TRBV4-2 NA CASSRQSTNEKLFF TGTGCCAGCAGCAGACAGTCAACTAATGAAAAACTGTTTTTT
TRBJ2-3 NA TRBV10-3 NA CAIRGGGHYTDTQYF TGTGCCATCAGAGGTGGTGGACATTACACAGATACGCAGTATTTT
TRBJ2-3 TRBD1 TRBV6-5 NA CASTIQGQSTDTQYF TGTGCCAGCACCATTCAGGGACAGTCGACAGATACGCAGTATTTT
TRBJ2-3 NA TRBV5-1 NA CASSWSSTRDTQYF TGCGCCAGCAGCTGGAGCAGTACGAGGGATACGCAGTATTTT
TRBJ2-5 TRBD1 TRBV11-2 NA CASSSALGQVEVAQYF TGTGCCAGCAGCTCCGCCCTGGGACAGGTAGAAGTGGCCCAGTACTTC
TRBJ1-2 NA TRBV7-2 NA CASSLVGTSNYGYTF TGTGCCAGCAGCTTAGTAGGCACCTCTAACTATGGCTACACCTTC
TRBJ1-2 TRBD1 TRBV27 NA CASSLGTGLNGYTF TGTGCCAGCAGTTTAGGGACAGGGTTAAACGGCTACACCTTC
TRBJ2-1 TRBD2 TRBV6-5 NA CASSGWEGNEQFF TGTGCCAGCAGTGGATGGGAGGGGAATGAGCAGTTCTTC
TRBJ2-1 TRBD2 TRBV11-3 NA CASSSGYSGTNEQFF TGTGCCAGCAGCTCCGGTTATAGCGGGACCAATGAGCAGTTCTTC
TRBJ1-1 NA TRBV6-5 many CASSPGIGVRTEAFF TGTGCCAGCAGTCCAGGGATTGGGGTAAGAACTGAAGCTTTCTTT
TRBJ2-7 NA TRBV2 NA CASSEATGLIYEQYF TGTGCCAGCAGTGAAGCGACAGGCTTGATCTACGAGCAGTACTTC
TRBJ1-2 TRBD1 TRBV7-8 NA CASSPNEGGDGYTF TGTGCCAGCAGTCCTAACGAAGGGGGCGATGGCTACACCTTC
TRBJ2-6 NA TRBV5-5 NA CASSLRGGYSGANVLTF TGTGCCAGCAGCTTAAGGGGCGGGTACTCTGGGGCCAACGTCCTGACTTTC
TRBJ1-1 NA TRBV29-1 NA CSVEGMGGWGEAFF TGCAGCGTTGAGGGAATGGGGGGATGGGGTGAAGCTTTCTTT
TRBJ2-6 NA TRBV19 NA CASMRGSGANVLTF TGTGCCAGTATGAGGGGCTCTGGGGCCAACGTCCTGACTTTC
TRBJ2-7 TRBD2 TRBV6-5 NA CASSLSGRAYEQYF TGTGCCAGCAGTCTCAGCGGGAGGGCCTACGAGCAGTACTTC
TRBJ2-2 NA TRBV9 NA CASSVGLPNTGELFF TGTGCCAGCAGCGTAGGACTACCGAACACCGGGGAGCTGTTTTTT
TRBJ2-1 TRBD1 TRBV18 NA CASSQTGWNEQFF TGTGCCAGCTCACAGACAGGGTGGAATGAGCAGTTCTTC
TRBJ1-1 NA TRBV18 NA CASSPLQEAEAFF TGTGCCAGCTCACCACTGCAGGAGGCTGAAGCTTTCTTT
TRBJ2-3 TRBD1 TRBV6-4 NA CASSEGSGGADTQYF TGTGCCAGCAGTGAGGGCTCAGGGGGCGCAGATACGCAGTATTTT
TRBJ2-7 NA TRBV5-1 once CASSFGVLDLRDSYEQYF TGCGCCAGCAGCTTCGGGGTCTTGGATTTGAGAGACTCCTACGAGCAGTACTTC
TRBJ2-1 TRBD2 TRBV6-5 NA CASSYRLAGSEQFF TGTGCCAGCAGTTACAGACTAGCGGGGAGTGAGCAGTTCTTC
TRBJ2-5 NA TRBV18 NA CASSRRDGQETQYF TGTGCCAGCTCACGCCGGGACGGCCAAGAGACCCAGTACTTC
TRBJ1-4 TRBD1 TRBV5-1 once CASGIQGVNEKLFF TGCGCCAGCGGGATCCAGGGGGTTAATGAAAAACTGTTTTTT
TRBJ1-5 NA TRBV5-1 NA CASSLVVQNNQPQHF TGCGCCAGCAGCTTGGTGGTACAGAACAATCAGCCCCAGCATTTT
TRBJ2-1 TRBD1 TRBV7-9 once CASSPGQGYNEQFF TGTGCCAGCAGCCCCGGACAGGGGTACAATGAGCAGTTCTTC
TRBJ1-2 NA TRBV19 NA CASKGWDGYTF TGTGCCAGTAAGGGGTGGGATGGCTACACCTTC
TRBJ2-1 TRBD2 TRBV7-2 NA CASSTTSGVYNEQFF TGTGCCAGCAGCACCACTAGCGGGGTTTACAATGAGCAGTTCTTC
TRBJ1-5 NA TRBV7-8 NA CASSRLYRDPLNQPQHF TGTGCCAGCAGCCGCCTATACAGGGATCCGCTCAATCAGCCCCAGCATTTT
TRBJ1-5 NA TRBV4-1 few CASSSVRDADQPQHF TGCGCCAGCAGCAGTGTCCGGGACGCCGATCAGCCCCAGCATTTT
TRBJ2-2 TRBD2 TRBV27 NA CASSLGASGRGGELFF TGTGCCAGCTCCCTGGGGGCTAGCGGGAGAGGCGGGGAGCTGTTTTTT
TRBJ2-1 TRBD2 TRBV14 NA CASSQLAGRDNEQFF TGTGCCAGCAGCCAACTAGCGGGACGTGACAATGAGCAGTTCTTC
TRBJ1-1 NA TRBV19 NA CASSIEMGETEAFF TGTGCCAGTAGTATAGAAATGGGGGAAACTGAAGCTTTCTTT
TRBJ2-7 NA TRBV11-3 NA CASSLSSDTGYF TGTGCCAGCAGCTTAAGTAGCGATACAGGGTACTTC
TRBJ2-6 NA TRBV21-1 NA CASSKVRPVSPGANVLTF TGTGCCAGCAGCAAAGTCCGCCCGGTAAGTCCTGGGGCCAACGTCCTGACTTTC
TRBJ1-1 NA TRBV6-6 NA CASSSGMGTEAFF TGTGCCAGCAGTTCAGGGATGGGCACTGAAGCTTTCTTT
TRBJ1-5 NA TRBV11-3 NA CASSCPRDPKSVQPQHF TGTGCCAGCAGCTGCCCCCGGGACCCTAAGTCGGTTCAGCCCCAGCATTTT
TRBJ2-3 NA TRBV11-3 once CASSLMGENTDTQYF TGTGCCAGCAGCCTAATGGGGGAGAACACAGATACGCAGTATTTT
TRBJ2-2 TRBD1 TRBV27 NA CASSLGTGIPGELFF TGTGCCAGCAGTTTAGGGACAGGGATCCCCGGGGAGCTGTTTTTT
TRBJ2-2 NA TRBV18 NA CASSPRTANTGELFF TGTGCCAGCTCACCGCGGACAGCGAACACCGGGGAGCTGTTTTTT
TRBJ1-1 NA TRBV19 NA CASTLAGMNTEAFF TGTGCCAGTACCCTTGCCGGCATGAACACTGAAGCTTTCTTT
TRBJ2-7 TRBD1 TRBV7-3 NA CASSSQPGQSYEQYF TGTGCCAGCAGCTCCCAACCGGGACAGTCCTACGAGCAGTACTTC
TRBJ2-3 NA TRBV2 NA CASSGRRGGGDTQYF TGTGCCAGCAGTGGTCGGAGGGGTGGAGGGGATACGCAGTATTTT
TRBJ1-2 NA TRBV15 NA CATSRDLQGADGYTF TGTGCCACCAGCAGAGATCTCCAGGGCGCCGATGGCTACACCTTC
TRBJ2-7 NA TRBV7-2 NA CASSFARPHEQYF TGTGCCAGCAGCTTCGCGAGGCCCCACGAGCAGTACTTC
TRBJ2-5 TRBD1 TRBV7-9 NA CASSTHPSGTDTETQYF TGTGCCAGCAGCACCCATCCCTCCGGGACAGATACGGAGACCCAGTACTTC
TRBJ1-5 NA TRBV6-5 NA CASRPQGNNQPQHF TGTGCCAGCAGGCCTCAGGGAAACAATCAGCCCCAGCATTTT
TRBJ2-1 TRBD2 TRBV6-4 NA CASSETSGSYNEQFF TGTGCCAGCAGTGAGACTAGCGGCTCCTACAATGAGCAGTTCTTC
TRBJ1-1 NA TRBV25-1 once CASSEYGRAGKAFF TGTGCCAGCAGTGAATATGGGAGGGCAGGGAAAGCTTTCTTT
TRBJ1-5 NA TRBV19 NA CASSLDGRNQPQHF TGTGCCAGTAGCCTGGACGGACGCAATCAGCCCCAGCATTTT
TRBJ2-1 TRBD2 TRBV7-2 NA CASTPDLGGEGGYNEQFF TGTGCCAGCACCCCCGATTTGGGGGGGGAGGGTGGGTACAATGAGCAGTTCTTC